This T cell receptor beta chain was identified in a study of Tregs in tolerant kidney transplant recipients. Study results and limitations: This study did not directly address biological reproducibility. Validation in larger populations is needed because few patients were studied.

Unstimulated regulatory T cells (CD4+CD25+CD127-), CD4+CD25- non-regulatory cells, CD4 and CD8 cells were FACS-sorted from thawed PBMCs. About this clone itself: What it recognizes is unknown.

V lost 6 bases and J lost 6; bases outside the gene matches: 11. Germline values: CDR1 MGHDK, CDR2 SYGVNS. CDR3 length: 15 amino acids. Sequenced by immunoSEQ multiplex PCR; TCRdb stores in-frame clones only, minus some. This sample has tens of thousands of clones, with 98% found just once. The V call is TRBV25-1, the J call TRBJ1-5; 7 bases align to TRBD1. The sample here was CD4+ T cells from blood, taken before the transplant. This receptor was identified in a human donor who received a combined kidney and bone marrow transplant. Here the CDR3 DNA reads TGTGCCAGCAGAGGCGCTCAGGGGGAAGGTCAGCCCCAGCATTTT. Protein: CASRGAQGEGQPQHF.